This T cell receptor (beta chain) was captured by sequencing in a study of T cells after yellow fever vaccination. Study in general: SMART-Seq v4 Ultra Low Input prepared the low-cell-number fractions.

This clonotype was seen more than once but under ten times. Antigen specificity is unknown. This CDR3 has 17 amino acids. Germline assignment: CDR1 SQVTM and CDR2 ANQGSEA. V lost 6 bases and J lost 0; bases outside the gene matches: 14. The 5'RACE template-switching step produced TCR cDNA and added a universal primer site and UMIs. TCRdb re-called the 5' RACE reads with MiXCR, one entry per CDR3 protein. The sample carries a few hundred thousand distinct CDR3 sequences, around 4.4% recorded once. General study results and limits: A weaker secondary response peaked on day 5, the primary on day 15. Once the booster was given, most primary-vaccination clones reappeared, at about 97% for CD4 and approximately 88% for CD8.

V is TRBV29-1 and J is TRBJ1-5; 7 nucleotides line up with TRBD1. The source was PBMCs, collected 15 days after the yellow fever booster vaccination. The sequence was collected from a man in his late teens or twenties who received the YFV17D yellow fever vaccine. The CDR3: CSVGSGDREYSNQPQHF. CDR3 coding DNA: TGCAGCGTAGGATCTGGGGACAGAGAGTATAGCAATCAGCCCCAGCATTTT.